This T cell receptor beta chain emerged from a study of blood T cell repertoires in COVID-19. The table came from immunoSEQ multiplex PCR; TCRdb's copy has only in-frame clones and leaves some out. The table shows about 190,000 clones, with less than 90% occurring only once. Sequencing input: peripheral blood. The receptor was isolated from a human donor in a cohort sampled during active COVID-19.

In nucleotides, the CDR3 is TGTGCCAGCAGTTTAAGACGGGTGAACACTGAAGCTTTCTTT. This sequence encodes CASSLRRVNTEAFF. The chain links TRBV27 to TRBJ1-1, with unresolved D. The V end lost 2 bases, the J end lost 0 bases, and 7 bases lay between the germline ends. The CDR3 has 14 residues. CDR1 MNHEY and CDR2 SMNVEV come from the germline V gene (reference sequence).